This T cell receptor (beta chain) came from a study of cytomegalovirus exposure and HLA in healthy donors. Study at large: As released early, the data held 65 million to 90 million unique TCRs from HLA-typed donors.

The PCR contained 60 Vbeta and 13 Jbeta primers. This table comes from immunoSEQ multiplex PCR, and its TCRdb copy is limited to in-frame clones, with some not included. The sample records about 100,000 clones, 76% being singletons. The CDR3 totals 13 residues. CDR1 is SGDLS, CDR2 YYNGEE, per germline. Trimming took off 4 bases at V and 12 bases at J, with 17 bases between the two ends. The TCR was taken from a man between 40 and 49 years old in good health and CMV-seronegative. The sample comprised PBMCs. The rearrangement joins TRBV9 to TRBJ2-1; the D is unclear. This CDR3 is CASSPSRSMRQFF. CDR3 in DNA: TGTGCCAGCAGCCCCTCTCGGTCAATGAGGCAGTTCTTC.